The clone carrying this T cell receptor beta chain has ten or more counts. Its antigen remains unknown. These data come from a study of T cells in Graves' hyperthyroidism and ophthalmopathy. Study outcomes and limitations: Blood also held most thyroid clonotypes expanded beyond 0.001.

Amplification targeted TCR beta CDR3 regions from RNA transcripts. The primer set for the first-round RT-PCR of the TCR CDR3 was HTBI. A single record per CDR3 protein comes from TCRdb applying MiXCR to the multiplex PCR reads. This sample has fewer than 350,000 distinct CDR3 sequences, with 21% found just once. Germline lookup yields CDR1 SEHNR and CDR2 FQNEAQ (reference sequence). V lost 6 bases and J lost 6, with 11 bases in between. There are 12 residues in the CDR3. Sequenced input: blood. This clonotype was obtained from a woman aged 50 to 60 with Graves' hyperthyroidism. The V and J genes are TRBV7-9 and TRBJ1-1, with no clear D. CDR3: CASRETRPEAFF. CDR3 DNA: TGTGCCAGCAGGGAAACCCGACCTGAAGCTTTCTTT.